This T cell receptor beta chain was retrieved from a study of T-cell reconstitution after alpha-beta-depleted transplantation in children. Preparing the TCRbeta library involved the use of unique molecular identifiers. TCRdb passed the PCR reads through MiXCR, listing each CDR3 protein once. The table records about 440,000 distinct CDR3 sequences, 43% of them present only once. Points on this clonotype: Its antigen is not identified.

Study-level results: Diversity and T-cell counts at one year after transplant derived mostly from new T cells. In patients about two months after transplant, alpha-beta T cells reportedly arose from several hundred expanded graft clones.

Trimming pared 8 bases from V and 6 bases from J, leaving 12 bases between. CDR3 length: 12 amino acids. CDR1 and CDR2 from the germline V gene are MGHRA and YSYEKL. Sequenced material: PBMCs, taken before TCRalphabeta/CD19-depleted stem cell transplant. The J gene is TRBJ2-3, the V gene TRBV4-1; D remains ambiguous. The sequence came from a girl aged 2 to 9 with aplastic anemia, due to receive a stem cell transplant. CDR3 protein: CASHRQMDTQYF. The CDR3 bases are TGCGCCAGCCACCGCCAGATGGATACGCAGTATTTT.